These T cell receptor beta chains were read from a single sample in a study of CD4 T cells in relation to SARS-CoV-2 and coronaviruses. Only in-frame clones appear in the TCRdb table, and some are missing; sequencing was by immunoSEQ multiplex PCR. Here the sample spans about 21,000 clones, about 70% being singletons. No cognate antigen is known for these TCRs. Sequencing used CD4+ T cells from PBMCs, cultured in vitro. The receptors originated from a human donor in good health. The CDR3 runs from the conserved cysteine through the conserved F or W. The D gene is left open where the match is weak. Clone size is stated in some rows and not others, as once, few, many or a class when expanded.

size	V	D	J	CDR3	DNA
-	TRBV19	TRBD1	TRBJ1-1	CASSIATGGRNTEAFF	TGTGCCAGTAGTATAGCGACAGGGGGCAGGAACACTGAAGCTTTCTTT
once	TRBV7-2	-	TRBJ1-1	CASSPGGPNTEAFF	TGTGCCAGCAGCCCGGGGGGCCCGAACACTGAAGCTTTCTTT
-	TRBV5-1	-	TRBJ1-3	CASCVGVAGNTIYF	TGCGCCAGCTGCGTTGGGGTCGCTGGAAACACCATATATTTT
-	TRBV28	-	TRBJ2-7	CASTGGGEAAYEQYF	TGTGCCAGCACTGGGGGTGGCGAGGCGGCCTACGAGCAGTACTTC
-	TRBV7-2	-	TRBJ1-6	CASSLGGETPLHF	TGTGCCAGCAGCTTAGGGGGGGAGACACCCCTCCACTTT
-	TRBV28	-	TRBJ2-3	CASSVSTDTQYF	TGTGCCAGCAGTGTGTCCACAGATACGCAGTATTTT
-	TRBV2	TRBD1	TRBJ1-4	CASSLDRGGEKLFF	TGTGCCAGCAGTCTCGACAGGGGAGGTGAAAAACTGTTTTTT
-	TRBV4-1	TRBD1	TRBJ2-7	CASSQRTGVGEQYF	TGCGCCAGCAGCCAGAGAACAGGGGTAGGCGAGCAGTACTTC
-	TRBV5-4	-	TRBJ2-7	CASSLGSGPYEQYF	TGTGCCAGCAGCTTGGGTAGCGGCCCCTACGAGCAGTACTTC
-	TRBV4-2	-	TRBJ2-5	CASSLVGGAVETQYF	TGTGCCAGCAGCCTTGTGGGTGGCGCGGTAGAGACCCAGTACTTC